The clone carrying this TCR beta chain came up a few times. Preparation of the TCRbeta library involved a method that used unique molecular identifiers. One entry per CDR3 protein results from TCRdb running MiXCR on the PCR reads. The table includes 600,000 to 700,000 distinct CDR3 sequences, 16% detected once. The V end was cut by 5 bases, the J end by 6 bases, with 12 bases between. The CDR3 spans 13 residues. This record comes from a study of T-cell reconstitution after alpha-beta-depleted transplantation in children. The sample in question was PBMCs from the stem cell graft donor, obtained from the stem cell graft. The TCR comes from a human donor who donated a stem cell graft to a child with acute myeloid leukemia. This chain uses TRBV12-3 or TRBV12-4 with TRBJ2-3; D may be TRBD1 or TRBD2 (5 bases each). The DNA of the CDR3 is TGTGCCAGCAGTCCCCGGGGCGGGGATACGCAGTATTTT. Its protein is CASSPRGGDTQYF.